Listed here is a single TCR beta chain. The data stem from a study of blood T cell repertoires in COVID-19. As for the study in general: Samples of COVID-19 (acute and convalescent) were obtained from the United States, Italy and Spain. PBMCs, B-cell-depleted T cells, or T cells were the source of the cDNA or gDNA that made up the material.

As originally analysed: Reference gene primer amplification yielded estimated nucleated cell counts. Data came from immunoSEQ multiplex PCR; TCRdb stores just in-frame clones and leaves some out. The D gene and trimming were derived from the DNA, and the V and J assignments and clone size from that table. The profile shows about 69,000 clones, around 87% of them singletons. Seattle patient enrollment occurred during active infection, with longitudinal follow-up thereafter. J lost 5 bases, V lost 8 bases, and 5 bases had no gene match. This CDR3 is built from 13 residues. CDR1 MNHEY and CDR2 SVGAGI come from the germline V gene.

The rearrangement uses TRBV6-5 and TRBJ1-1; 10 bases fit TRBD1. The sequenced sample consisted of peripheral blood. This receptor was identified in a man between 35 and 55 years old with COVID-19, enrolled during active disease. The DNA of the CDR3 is TGTGCCAGCGGAGACAGGGGGCCTACTGAAGCTTTCTTT. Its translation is CASGDRGPTEAFF.